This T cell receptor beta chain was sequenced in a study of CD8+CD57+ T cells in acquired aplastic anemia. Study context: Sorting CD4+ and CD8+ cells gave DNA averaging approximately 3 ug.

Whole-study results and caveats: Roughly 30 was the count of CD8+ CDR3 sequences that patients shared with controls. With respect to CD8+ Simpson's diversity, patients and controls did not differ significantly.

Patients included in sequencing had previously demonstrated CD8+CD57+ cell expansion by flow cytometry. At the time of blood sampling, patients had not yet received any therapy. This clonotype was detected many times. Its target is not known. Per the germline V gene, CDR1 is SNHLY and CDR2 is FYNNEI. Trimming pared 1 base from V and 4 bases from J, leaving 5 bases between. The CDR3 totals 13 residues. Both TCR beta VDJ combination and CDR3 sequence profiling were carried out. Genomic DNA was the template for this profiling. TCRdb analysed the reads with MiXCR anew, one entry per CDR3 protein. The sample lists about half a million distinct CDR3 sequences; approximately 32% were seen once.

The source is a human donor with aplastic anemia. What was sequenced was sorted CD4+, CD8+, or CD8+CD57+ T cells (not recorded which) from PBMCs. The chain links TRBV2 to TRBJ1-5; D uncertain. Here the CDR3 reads CASSEGGNQPQHF. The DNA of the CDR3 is TGTGCCAGCAGTGAAGGAGGTAATCAGCCCCAGCATTTT.